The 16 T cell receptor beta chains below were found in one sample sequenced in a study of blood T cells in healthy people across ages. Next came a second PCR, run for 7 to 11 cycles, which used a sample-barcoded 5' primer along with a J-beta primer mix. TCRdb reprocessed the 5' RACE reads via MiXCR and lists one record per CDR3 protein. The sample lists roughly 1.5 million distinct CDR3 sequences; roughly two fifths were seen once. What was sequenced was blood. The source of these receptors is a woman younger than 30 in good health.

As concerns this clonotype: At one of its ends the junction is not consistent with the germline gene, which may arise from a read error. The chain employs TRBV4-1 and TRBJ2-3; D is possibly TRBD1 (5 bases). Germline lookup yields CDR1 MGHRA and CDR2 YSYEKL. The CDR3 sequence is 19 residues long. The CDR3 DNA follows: TGCGCCAGCAGCCAAAAGTCGACGACAGTTCTCCTGGGCACAGATACGCGGTATTTT. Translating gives CASSQKSTTVLLGTDTRYF.

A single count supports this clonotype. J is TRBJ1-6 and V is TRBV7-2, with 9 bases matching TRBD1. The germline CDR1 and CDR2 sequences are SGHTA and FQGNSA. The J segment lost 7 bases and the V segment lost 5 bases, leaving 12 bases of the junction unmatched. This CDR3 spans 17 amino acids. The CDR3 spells CASSPFLQGAQNSPLHF. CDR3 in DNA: TGTGCCAGCAGCCCATTCTTACAGGGGGCGCAAAATTCACCCCTCCACTTT.

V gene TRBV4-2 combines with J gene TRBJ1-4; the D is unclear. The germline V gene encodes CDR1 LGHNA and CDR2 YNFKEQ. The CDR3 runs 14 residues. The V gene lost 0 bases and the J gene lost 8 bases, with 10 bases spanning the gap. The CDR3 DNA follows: TGTGCCAGCAGCCAAGATCCGTCGGGGGAAAAACTGTTTTTT. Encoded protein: CASSQDPSGEKLFF.

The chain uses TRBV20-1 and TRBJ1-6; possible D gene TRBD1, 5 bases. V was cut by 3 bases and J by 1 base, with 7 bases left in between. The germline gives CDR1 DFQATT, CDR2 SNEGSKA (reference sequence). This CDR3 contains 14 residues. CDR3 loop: CSASQGSYNSPLHF. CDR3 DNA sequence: TGCAGTGCTAGTCAGGGATCCTATAATTCACCCCTCCACTTT.

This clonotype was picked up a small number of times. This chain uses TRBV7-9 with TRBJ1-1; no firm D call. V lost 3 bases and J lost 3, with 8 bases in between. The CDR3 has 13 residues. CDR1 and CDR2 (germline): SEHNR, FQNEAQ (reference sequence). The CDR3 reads CASSFGVYTEAFF. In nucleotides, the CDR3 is TGTGCCAGCAGCTTTGGCGTGTACACTGAAGCTTTCTTT. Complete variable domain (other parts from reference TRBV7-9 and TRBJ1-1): DTGVSQNPRHKITKRGQNVTFRCDPISEHNRLYWYRQTLGQGPEFLTYFQNEAQLEKSRLLSDRFSAERPKGSFSTLEIQRTEQGDSAMYLCASSFGVYTEAFFGQGTRLTVV.

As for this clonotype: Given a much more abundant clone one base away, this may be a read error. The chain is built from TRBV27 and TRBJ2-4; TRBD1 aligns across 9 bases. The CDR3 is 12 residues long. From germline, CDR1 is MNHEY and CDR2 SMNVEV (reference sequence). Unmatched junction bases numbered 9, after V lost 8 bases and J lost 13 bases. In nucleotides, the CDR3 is TGTGCCAGCGGGGACAGGGTCAATGAGCAGTACTTC. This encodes CASGDRVNEQYF.

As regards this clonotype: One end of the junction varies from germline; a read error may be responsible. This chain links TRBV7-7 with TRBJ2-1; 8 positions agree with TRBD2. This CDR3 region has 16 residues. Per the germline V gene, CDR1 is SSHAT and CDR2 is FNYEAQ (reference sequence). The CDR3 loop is CASSPGIAGGHNEQFF. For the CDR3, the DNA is TGTGCTAGCAGCCCCGGCATCGCGGGGGGTCACAATGAGCAGTTCTTC.

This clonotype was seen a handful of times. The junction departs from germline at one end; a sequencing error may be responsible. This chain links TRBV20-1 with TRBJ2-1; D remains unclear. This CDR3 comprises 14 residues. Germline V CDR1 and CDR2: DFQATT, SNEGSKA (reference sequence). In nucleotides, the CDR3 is TGCAGTGCTAGCGAGACTTACTCCAACAATGAGCAGTTCTTC. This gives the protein CSASETYSNNEQFF.

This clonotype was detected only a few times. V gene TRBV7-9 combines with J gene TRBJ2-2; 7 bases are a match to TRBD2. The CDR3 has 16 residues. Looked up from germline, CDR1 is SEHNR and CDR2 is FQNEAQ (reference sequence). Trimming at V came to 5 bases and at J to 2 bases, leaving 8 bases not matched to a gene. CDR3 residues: CASSRGDYRNTGELFF. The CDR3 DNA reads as TGTGCCAGCAGCCGGGGGGACTACCGTAACACCGGGGAGCTGTTTTTT.

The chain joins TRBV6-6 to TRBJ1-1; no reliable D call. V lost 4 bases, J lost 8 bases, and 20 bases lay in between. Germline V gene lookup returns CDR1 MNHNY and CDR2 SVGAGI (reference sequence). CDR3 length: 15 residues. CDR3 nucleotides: TGTGCCAGCAGTTTATTCCCAAGAGGAGGCACGGAAGCTTTCTTT. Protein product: CASSLFPRGGTEAFF.

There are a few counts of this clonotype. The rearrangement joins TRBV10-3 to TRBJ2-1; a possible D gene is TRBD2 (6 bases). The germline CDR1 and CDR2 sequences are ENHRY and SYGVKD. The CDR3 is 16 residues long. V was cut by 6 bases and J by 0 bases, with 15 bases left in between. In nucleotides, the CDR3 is TGTGCCATCAGGCCTTCGGGACTGTTCTCCTACAATGAGCAGTTCTTC. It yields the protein CAIRPSGLFSYNEQFF.

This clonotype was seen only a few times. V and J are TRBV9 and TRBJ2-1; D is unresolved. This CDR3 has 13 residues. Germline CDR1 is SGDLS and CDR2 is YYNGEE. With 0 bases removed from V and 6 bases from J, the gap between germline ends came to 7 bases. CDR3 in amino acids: CASSVVGFNEQFF. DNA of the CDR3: TGTGCCAGCAGCGTAGTAGGGTTCAATGAGCAGTTCTTC.

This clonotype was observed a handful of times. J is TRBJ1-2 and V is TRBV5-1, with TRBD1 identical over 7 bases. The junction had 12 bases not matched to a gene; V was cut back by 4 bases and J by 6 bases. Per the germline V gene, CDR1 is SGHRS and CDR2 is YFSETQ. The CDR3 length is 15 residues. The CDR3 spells CASSVTTGRANGYTF. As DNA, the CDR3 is TGCGCCAGCAGCGTGACGACAGGGCGAGCGAATGGCTACACCTTC. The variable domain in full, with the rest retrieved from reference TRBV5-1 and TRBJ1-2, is KAGVTQTPRYLIKTRGQQVTLSCSPISGHRSVSWYQQTPGQGLQFLFEYFSETQRNKGNFPGRFSGRQFSNSRSEMNVSTLELGDSALYLCASSVTTGRANGYTFGSGTRLTVV.

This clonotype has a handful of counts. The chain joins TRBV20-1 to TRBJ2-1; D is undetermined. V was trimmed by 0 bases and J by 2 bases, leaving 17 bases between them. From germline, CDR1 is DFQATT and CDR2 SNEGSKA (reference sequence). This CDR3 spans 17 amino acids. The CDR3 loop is CSARDRGGPRAYNEQFF. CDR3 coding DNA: TGCAGTGCTAGAGATCGCGGCGGTCCAAGGGCCTACAATGAGCAGTTCTTC.

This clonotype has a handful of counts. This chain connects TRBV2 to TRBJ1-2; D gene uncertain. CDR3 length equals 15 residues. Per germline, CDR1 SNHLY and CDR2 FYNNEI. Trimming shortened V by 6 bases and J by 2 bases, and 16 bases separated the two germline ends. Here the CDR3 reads CASRETFGVNYGYTF. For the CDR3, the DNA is TGTGCCAGCAGGGAGACGTTTGGGGTGAACTATGGCTACACCTTC.

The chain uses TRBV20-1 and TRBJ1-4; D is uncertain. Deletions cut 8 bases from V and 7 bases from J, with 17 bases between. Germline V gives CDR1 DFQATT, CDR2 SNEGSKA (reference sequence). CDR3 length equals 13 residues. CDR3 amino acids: CSPWGRLSEKLFF. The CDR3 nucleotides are TGCAGTCCCTGGGGTCGGCTAAGTGAAAAACTGTTTTTT.